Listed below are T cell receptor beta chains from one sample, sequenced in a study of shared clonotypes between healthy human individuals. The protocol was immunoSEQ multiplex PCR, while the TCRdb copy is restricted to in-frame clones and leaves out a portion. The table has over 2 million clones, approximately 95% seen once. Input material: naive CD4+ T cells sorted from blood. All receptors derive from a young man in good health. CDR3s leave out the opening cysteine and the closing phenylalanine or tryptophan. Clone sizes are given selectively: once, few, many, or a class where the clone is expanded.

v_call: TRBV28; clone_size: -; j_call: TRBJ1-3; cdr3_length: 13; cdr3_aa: ASSPDRDRADTIY
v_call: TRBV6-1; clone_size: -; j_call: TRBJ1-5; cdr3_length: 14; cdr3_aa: ASSARVRQGGQPQH
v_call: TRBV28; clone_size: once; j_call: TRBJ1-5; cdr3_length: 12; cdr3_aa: ASSRPGRNQPQH
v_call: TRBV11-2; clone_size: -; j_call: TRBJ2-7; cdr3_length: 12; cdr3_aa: ASSVRTQSYEQY
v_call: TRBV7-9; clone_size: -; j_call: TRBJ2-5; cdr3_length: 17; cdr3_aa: ASSLMRPSVGQGVETQY
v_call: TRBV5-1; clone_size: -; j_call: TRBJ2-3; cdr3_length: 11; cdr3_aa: ASSLQKTDTQY
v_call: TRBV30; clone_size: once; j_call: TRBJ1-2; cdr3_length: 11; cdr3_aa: AWSIAGRDGYT
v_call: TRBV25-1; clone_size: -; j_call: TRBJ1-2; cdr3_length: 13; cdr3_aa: ASSETGGANYGYT
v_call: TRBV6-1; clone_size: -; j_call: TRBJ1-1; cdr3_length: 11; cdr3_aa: ATTIAGTIKGF
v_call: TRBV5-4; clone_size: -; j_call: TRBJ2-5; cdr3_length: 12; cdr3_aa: ASSSEYRVETQY
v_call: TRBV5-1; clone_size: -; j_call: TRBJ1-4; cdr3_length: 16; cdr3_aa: ASSLGFDRGETNEKLF
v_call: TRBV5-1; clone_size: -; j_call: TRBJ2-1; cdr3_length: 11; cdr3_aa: ASSLVHQDEQF
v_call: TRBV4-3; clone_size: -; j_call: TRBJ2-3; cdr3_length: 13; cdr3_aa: ASSQERRSTDTQY
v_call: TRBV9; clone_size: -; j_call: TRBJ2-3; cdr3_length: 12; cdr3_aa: ASSALDGPDTQY
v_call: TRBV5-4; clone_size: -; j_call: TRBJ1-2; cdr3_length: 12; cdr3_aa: ASSLTGTGGGYT
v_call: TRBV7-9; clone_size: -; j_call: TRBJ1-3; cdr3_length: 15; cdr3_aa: ASSLAVVLYSGNTIY
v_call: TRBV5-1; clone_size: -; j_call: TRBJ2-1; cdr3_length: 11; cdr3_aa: ASNGVSNNEQF
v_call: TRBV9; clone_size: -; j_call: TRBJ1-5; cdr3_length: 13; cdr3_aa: ASSALGGSNQPQH
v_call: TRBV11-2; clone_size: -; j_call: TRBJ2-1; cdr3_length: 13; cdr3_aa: ASSPQRGNYNEQF
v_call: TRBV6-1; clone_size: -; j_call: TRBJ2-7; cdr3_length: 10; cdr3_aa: ASSGRIGEQY
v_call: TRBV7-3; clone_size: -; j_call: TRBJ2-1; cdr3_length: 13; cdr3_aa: ASSREERGYNEQF
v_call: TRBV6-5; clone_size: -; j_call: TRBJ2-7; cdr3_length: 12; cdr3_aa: ASSYSRVGYEQY
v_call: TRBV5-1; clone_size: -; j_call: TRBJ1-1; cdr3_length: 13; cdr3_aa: ASSLERAHLTEAF
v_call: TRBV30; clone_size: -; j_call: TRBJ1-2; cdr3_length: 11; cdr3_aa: AWRGTGRYGYT
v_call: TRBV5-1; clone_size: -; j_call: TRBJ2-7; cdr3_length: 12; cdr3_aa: ASRTGLASVEQY
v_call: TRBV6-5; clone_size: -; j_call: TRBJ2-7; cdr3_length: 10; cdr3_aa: ASSPGRLEQY
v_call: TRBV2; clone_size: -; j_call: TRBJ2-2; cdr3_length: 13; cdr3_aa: ASSGRQGRAGELF
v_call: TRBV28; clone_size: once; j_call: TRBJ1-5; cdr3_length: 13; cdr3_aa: ASSLGTGGRQPQH
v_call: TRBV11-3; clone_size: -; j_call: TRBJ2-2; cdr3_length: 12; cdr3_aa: ASSRTDYTGELF